This TCR beta chain was recorded in a study of radiation and T cells in renal cell carcinoma. Time point here: blood 2 weeks post-SBRT. Noted treatment: 15 Gy SBRT to primary tumor, nephrectomy 4 weeks later. Generated by immunoSEQ multiplex PCR, the TCRdb table keeps only in-frame clones and is missing some. The sample lists tens of thousands of clones, 65% to 90% seen once, with roughly 20% in the top ten. CDR1 is SGHVS, CDR2 FQNEAQ, per germline. The CDR3 extends over 16 amino acids. After removal of 7 bases from V and 5 bases from J, the junction contained 7 bases not matched to a gene. This receptor was identified in a woman in her forties or fifties with renal cell carcinoma. The chain combines TRBV7-8 with TRBJ2-3, with TRBD2 matching over 15 bases. The sequencing here drew on blood, taken from a patient whose treatment included radiotherapy and nephrectomy. In DNA, the CDR3 is TGTGCCAGCAACCGAGGACTAGCGGGGGGGTTAGATACGCAGTATTTT. Protein: CASNRGLAGGLDTQYF.